What follows are 25 T cell receptor beta chains derived from one specimen sequenced in a study of low-dose radiotherapy and immunotherapy resistance in tumors (dated by TCRdb to 2021 to 2024). First-strand cDNA was synthesized with Superscript III and a set of TRAV- and TRBV-specific primers, covering both TCRalpha and TCRbeta chains. A roughly 20-cycle PCR with Phusion amplified the TCRs, pairing a constant-region primer with the adapter that was attached to the V primers. TCRdb reworked the public reads: Q25 trimming with fastp, MiXCR clone assembly, productive beta chains retained. Every entry covers one CDR3 protein and lists the most common genes and DNA from its rows. The sample has 7,000 to 9,000 distinct CDR3 sequences on record, about 50% of them singletons. Roughly 12% of the sample is taken by the ten largest. The receptor set was obtained from a human donor with advanced metastatic prostate, ovarian, gallbladder or colorectal cancer (not recorded which). This table probably holds off-target reads from a library built for another chain.

V is TRBV6-8 and J is TRBJ2-2; 7 bases are shared with TRBD2. CDR3 length equals 13 residues. The trim removed 2 bases at V and 6 bases at J, leaving 0 bases unmatched. The germline V gene has CDR1 MNHGY and CDR2 SAAAGT. CDR3 bases: TGTGCCAGCAGTTACGGGGGGGCCGGGGAGCTGTTTTTT. This encodes CASSYGGAGELFF.

A few counts support this clonotype. The V call is TRBV5-1, the J call TRBJ1-3; a possible D gene is TRBD1 (6 bases). CDR1 is SGHRS, CDR2 YFSETQ, per germline. The CDR3 runs to 15 residues. V was clipped by 4 bases and J by 2 bases, with 13 bases between them. CDR3 bases: TGCGCCAGCAGCCCCGATTCAGGGGCTGGAAACACCATATATTTT. Residues: CASSPDSGAGNTIYF. The full variable domain, rest sourced from reference TRBV5-1 and TRBJ1-3, is KAGVTQTPRYLIKTRGQQVTLSCSPISGHRSVSWYQQTPGQGLQFLFEYFSETQRNKGNFPGRFSGRQFSNSRSEMNVSTLELGDSALYLCASSPDSGAGNTIYFGEGSWLTVV.

The chain uses TRBV4-1 and TRBJ2-7; 8 nucleotides agree with TRBD2. Germline V CDR1 and CDR2: MGHRA, YSYEKL. The CDR3 totals 15 residues. With V trimmed by 3 bases and J by 3 bases, 7 bases remained unmatched. CDR3 nucleotide sequence: TGCGCCAGCAGCCACAATAGCGGGAAGGTCTACGAGCAGTACTTC. Translated: CASSHNSGKVYEQYF.

The J gene is TRBJ1-1, the V gene TRBV28; D is ambiguous. Germline CDR1 MDHEN, CDR2 SYDVKM. CDR3 length: 14 amino acids. Trimming pared 3 bases from V and 0 bases from J, leaving 8 bases between. CDR3 protein: CASSFTVMNTEAFF. The DNA of the CDR3 is TGTGCCAGCAGTTTTACAGTTATGAACACTGAAGCTTTCTTT. Based on the CDR3 plus reference TRBV28 and TRBJ1-1, the full variable domain is DVKVTQSSRYLVKRTGEKVFLECVQDMDHENMFWYRQDPGLGLRLIYFSYDVKMKEKGDIPEGYSVSREKKERFSLILESASTNQTSMYLCASSFTVMNTEAFFGQGTRLTVV.

This clonotype came up a few times. This rearrangement joins TRBV2 to TRBJ2-7; D gene ambiguous. Trimming took 10 bases from V and 3 from J, leaving 19 bases between them. This CDR3 has 14 residues. CDR1 is SNHLY and CDR2 is FYNNEI in the germline V gene. The CDR3, as DNA: TGTGCCACCAAAGGGCAGAACACATACTACGAGCAGTACTTC. Translation gives CATKGQNTYYEQYF.

This clonotype has only one observation. The chain links TRBV27 to TRBJ1-1, with TRBD1 identical over 10 bases. Germline CDR1 MNHEY, CDR2 SMNVEV (reference sequence). This CDR3 has 15 amino acids. V trimming: 6 bases; J trimming: 1 base; junction bases outside the gene matches: 5. This CDR3 is CASSWDRGTNTEAFF. CDR3 nucleotide sequence: TGTGCCAGCAGCTGGGACAGGGGAACGAACACTGAAGCTTTCTTT.

This clonotype is termed large (0.1 to 1%). The J gene is TRBJ1-2, the V gene TRBV2; D call uncertain. V lost 2 bases to trimming and J lost 8 bases, with 18 bases between them. The CDR3 covers 15 residues. The germline V gene has CDR1 SNHLY and CDR2 FYNNEI. For the CDR3, the DNA is TGTGCCAGCAGTGAATTAGTGCTACAGTACATGGGCTACACCTTC. It is translated as CASSELVLQYMGYTF.

The CDR3 region has the DNA TGTGCCAGCAGTTACGCGGCGGCCTCCAGACAGGGGACGGCAGGAAACACCATATATTTT. Its protein product is CASSYAAASRQGTAGNTIYF. The V and J genes are TRBV6-8 and TRBJ1-3; 8 nucleotides agree with TRBD1. Germline V CDR1 and CDR2: MNHGY, SAAAGT. Trimming at V came to 2 bases and at J to 4 bases, leaving 19 bases not matched to a gene. The length of the CDR3 is 20 residues.

This clonotype was detected only a few times. The rearrangement uses TRBV14 and TRBJ1-2; D is unclear. The CDR3 extends over 13 amino acids. With 0 bases removed from V and 13 bases from J, the gap between germline ends came to 15 bases. The germline V gene encodes CDR1 SGHDN and CDR2 FVKESK. CDR3 coding DNA: TGTGCCAGCAGCCAAGACCTTGCGGGTGCGGCCACCTTC. The encoded protein is CASSQDLAGAATF.

The table lists this clonotype with a few counts. The rearrangement joins TRBV20-1 to TRBJ1-3; tentatively, D is TRBD1 (5 bases). V was shortened by 0 bases and J by 2 bases, with 11 bases between the two germline ends. Germline V gene sequence: CDR1 DFQATT, CDR2 SNEGSKA (reference sequence). The CDR3 spans 15 residues. The CDR3 nucleotides read TGCAGTGCTAGAGATCCAGGGAAAGCTGGAAACACCATATATTTT. This encodes CSARDPGKAGNTIYF.

The chain employs TRBV5-1 and TRBJ2-7; possible D gene TRBD1, 6 bases. Per germline, CDR1 SGHRS and CDR2 YFSETQ. The CDR3 covers 14 residues. V lost 4 bases, J lost 1 base, and 12 bases lay in between. The DNA of the CDR3 is TGCGCCAGCAGCAGGGTCCAGGGGTCCTACGAGCAGTACTTC. This encodes CASSRVQGSYEQYF.

This chain connects TRBV20-1 to TRBJ2-7, with 12 nucleotides matching TRBD2. V shed 1 base and J 0 bases; nucleotides not matched to a gene: 4. This CDR3 is built from 16 residues. Germline lookup yields CDR1 DFQATT and CDR2 SNEGSKA (reference sequence). CDR3 in DNA: TGCAGTGCTAGAGTCCTGACTAGCGGGAGCTCCTACGAGCAGTACTTC. Translation: CSARVLTSGSSYEQYF.

The chain combines TRBV9 with TRBJ2-1, with 12 bases that match TRBD2. Germline V gene lookup returns CDR1 SGDLS and CDR2 YYNGEE. The CDR3 is 16 amino acids. V shed 3 bases and J 0 bases; nucleotides not matched to a gene: 1. This chain's CDR3 is CASSATSGSSYNEQFF. In nucleotides, the CDR3 is TGTGCCAGCAGCGCGACTAGCGGGAGCTCCTACAATGAGCAGTTCTTC.

About this clonotype itself: No DNA is shown, since the ends of the CDR3 on it are uncertain; the CDR3 is the one TCRdb lists. CDR3 region: CASSVGGGATDTQCF. This chain joins TRBV9 and TRBJ2-3; TRBD2 is the table's D call, not checked against the DNA. Both ends counted, the CDR3 spans 15 residues. Germline V CDR1 and CDR2: SGDLS, YYNGEE.

The V and J genes are TRBV7-8 and TRBJ2-7; the match to TRBD2 covers 13 bases. The V gene end was trimmed by 5 bases and the J gene end by 7 bases; junction bases not matched to a gene: 2. Germline CDR1 SGHVS, CDR2 FQNEAQ. This CDR3 contains 13 residues. CDR3 coding DNA: TGTGCCAGCAGCCTGGGACTAGCGGGGGAGCAGTACTTC. It yields the protein CASSLGLAGEQYF.

The V call is TRBV20-1, the J call TRBJ2-3, with D unclear. The V gene's germline CDR1 is DFQATT and CDR2 SNEGSKA (reference sequence). This CDR3 has 13 residues. The V end lost 3 bases, the J end lost 2 bases, and 9 bases lay between the germline ends. CDR3 amino acids: CSASSWVTDTQYF. The CDR3 nucleotides read TGCAGTGCTAGTTCCTGGGTCACAGATACGCAGTATTTT.

The chain recombines TRBV5-1 with TRBJ2-7, with no clear D. The V end was cut by 3 bases, the J end by 6 bases, with 10 bases between. The CDR3 contains 12 residues. Germline V CDR1 and CDR2: SGHRS, YFSETQ. The CDR3 here is CASSSQPSEQYF. The CDR3 DNA reads TGCGCCAGCAGCTCCCAACCTTCCGAGCAGTACTTC.

This clonotype was counted between two and nine times. CDR3 sequence reads: CASSEGGARYNEQFF. The DNA of the CDR3 is TGTGCCAGCTCCGAGGGGGGGGCGCGTTACAATGAGCAGTTCTTC. V gene TRBV12-3 or TRBV12-4 combines with J gene TRBJ2-1; D perhaps matches TRBD2 (7 bases). V was trimmed by 8 bases and J by 4 bases, leaving 18 bases between them. The CDR3 spans 15 residues.

This clonotype has just a few counts. The genes are TRBV28 and TRBJ1-2; D possibly corresponds to TRBD1 (5 bases). Trimming took 7 bases from V and 4 from J, leaving 16 bases between them. Germline-derived CDR1 and CDR2 are MDHEN and SYDVKM. The CDR3 has 14 residues. The CDR3 loop is CASTFIVGGYGYTF. The CDR3, as DNA: TGTGCCAGCACGTTTATAGTGGGGGGCTATGGCTACACCTTC.

A few counts support this clonotype. The chain has TRBV5-1 and TRBJ2-7; 9 nucleotides align to TRBD2. Germline CDR1 SGHRS, CDR2 YFSETQ. CDR3 length: 15 residues. J gave up 3 bases and V 2 bases, and 6 bases lay outside the gene matches. The CDR3 region has the DNA TGCGCCAGCAGCTTCCAAGCGGGAGGACTCTACGAGCAGTACTTC. Its translation is CASSFQAGGLYEQYF.

DNA for the CDR3: TGTGCCAGCAGCGCGCGTGGTAGAGAGACCCAGTACTTC. Protein product: CASSARGRETQYF. The J gene is TRBJ2-5, the V gene TRBV21-1. TRBV21-1 is noted as a pseudogene. The CDR3 spans 13 residues.

The CDR3 spells CSVEDRKAGANVLTF. DNA of the CDR3: TGCAGCGTTGAAGATCGGAAGGCTGGGGCCAACGTCCTGACTTTC. The rearrangement uses TRBV29-1 and TRBJ2-6; no clear D gene. Germline-derived CDR1 and CDR2 are SQVTM and ANQGSEA. Trimming took off 0 bases at V and 2 bases at J, with 8 bases between the two ends. The CDR3 runs to 15 residues.

The chain joins TRBV12-3 or TRBV12-4 to TRBJ1-2; D unclear. Trimming took off 2 bases at V and 8 bases at J, with 15 bases between the two ends. The CDR3 spans 14 residues. For the CDR3, the DNA is TGTGCCAGCAGTTTATCTTCAGGCCCAAGGGGCTACACCTTC. Protein product: CASSLSSGPRGYTF.

The chain employs TRBV29-1 and TRBJ2-3, with 7 bases that match TRBD1. The CDR3 is 14 amino acids. Trimming removed 5 bases from V and 1 base from J; junction bases left unmatched: 6. Per germline, CDR1 SQVTM and CDR2 ANQGSEA. This chain's CDR3 is CSVLGTGGTDTQYF. CDR3 nucleotides: TGCAGCGTTCTGGGTACAGGGGGCACAGATACGCAGTATTTT.

The chain employs TRBV6-1 and TRBJ2-1; 13 nucleotides line up with TRBD2. With V trimmed by 5 bases and J by 7 bases, 5 bases remained unmatched. The CDR3 totals 15 residues. Per the germline V gene, CDR1 is MNHNS and CDR2 is SASEGT. CDR3 sequence: CASSWTSGSPNEQFF. In DNA form, the CDR3 reads TGTGCCAGCAGTTGGACTAGCGGGAGTCCAAATGAGCAGTTCTTC.